This TCR beta chain stems from a study of early T cells in non-severe SARS-CoV-2 infection. Trimming removed 1 base from V and 9 bases from J, with 7 bases in between. This CDR3 has 13 residues. Looked up from germline, CDR1 is SGHTA and CDR2 is FQGNSA. Individual cDNA molecules received unique molecular identifiers. Each CDR3 protein is one row after TCRdb ran MiXCR on the 5' RACE reads. Here the sample spans more than 80,000 distinct CDR3 sequences, over 15% being singletons. The sample holds a few counts of this clonotype. This TCR derives from an adult who was a healthcare worker with PCR-confirmed SARS-CoV-2 infection or an uninfected control (not recorded which). Sequenced input: whole blood. The genes are TRBV7-2 and TRBJ1-6; D not resolved. In nucleotides, the CDR3 is TGTGCCAGCAGCTTAGAAGTTCGTTCACCCCTCCACTTT. Translating gives CASSLEVRSPLHF.